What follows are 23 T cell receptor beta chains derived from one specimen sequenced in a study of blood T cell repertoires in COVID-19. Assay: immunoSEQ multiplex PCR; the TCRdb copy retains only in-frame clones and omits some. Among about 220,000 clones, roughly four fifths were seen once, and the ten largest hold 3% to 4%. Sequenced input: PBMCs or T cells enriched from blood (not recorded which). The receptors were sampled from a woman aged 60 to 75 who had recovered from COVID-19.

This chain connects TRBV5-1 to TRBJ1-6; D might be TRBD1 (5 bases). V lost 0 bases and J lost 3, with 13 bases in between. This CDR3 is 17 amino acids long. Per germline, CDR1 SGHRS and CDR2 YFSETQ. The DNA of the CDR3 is TGCGCCAGCAGCTTGGAGGCAGGGCTCTTCTATAATTCACCCCTCCACTTT. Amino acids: CASSLEAGLFYNSPLHF.

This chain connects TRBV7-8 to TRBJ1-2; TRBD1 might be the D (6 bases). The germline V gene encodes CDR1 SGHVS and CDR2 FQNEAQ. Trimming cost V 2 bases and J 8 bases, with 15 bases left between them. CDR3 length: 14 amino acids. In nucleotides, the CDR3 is TGTGCCAGCAGCTTAAGCGGCAGGGGAAGCGGCTACACCTTC. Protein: CASSLSGRGSGYTF.

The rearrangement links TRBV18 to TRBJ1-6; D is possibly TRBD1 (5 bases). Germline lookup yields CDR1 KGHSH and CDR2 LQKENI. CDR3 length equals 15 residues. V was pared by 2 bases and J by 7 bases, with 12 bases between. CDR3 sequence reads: CASSPGREGNSPLHF. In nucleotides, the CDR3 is TGTGCCAGCTCACCAGGCAGGGAGGGCAATTCACCCCTCCACTTT.

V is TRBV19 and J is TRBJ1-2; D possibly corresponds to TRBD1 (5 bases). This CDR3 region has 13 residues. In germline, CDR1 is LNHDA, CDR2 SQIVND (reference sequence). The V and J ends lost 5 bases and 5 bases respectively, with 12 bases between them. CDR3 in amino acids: CASSPPQGYGYTF. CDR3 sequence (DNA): TGTGCCAGTAGTCCACCCCAGGGTTATGGCTACACCTTC.

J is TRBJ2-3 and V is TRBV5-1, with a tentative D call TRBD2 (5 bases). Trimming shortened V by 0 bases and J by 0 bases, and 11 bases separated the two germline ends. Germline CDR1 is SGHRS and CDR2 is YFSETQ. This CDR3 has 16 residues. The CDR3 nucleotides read TGCGCCAGCAGCTTGGAGTGGAGGACTAGCACAGATACGCAGTATTTT. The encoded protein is CASSLEWRTSTDTQYF.

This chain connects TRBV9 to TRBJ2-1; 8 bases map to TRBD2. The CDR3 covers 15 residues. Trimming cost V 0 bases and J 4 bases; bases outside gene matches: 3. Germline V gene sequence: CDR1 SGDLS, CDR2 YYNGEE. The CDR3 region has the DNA TGTGCCAGCAGCGTAGACGGGGGGGCATACAATGAGCAGTTCTTC. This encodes CASSVDGGAYNEQFF.

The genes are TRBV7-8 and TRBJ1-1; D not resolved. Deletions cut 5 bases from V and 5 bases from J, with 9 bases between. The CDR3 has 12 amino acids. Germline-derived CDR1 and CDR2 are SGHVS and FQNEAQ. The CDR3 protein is CASSPRKTEAFF. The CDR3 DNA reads TGTGCCAGCAGCCCCAGGAAGACTGAAGCTTTCTTT.

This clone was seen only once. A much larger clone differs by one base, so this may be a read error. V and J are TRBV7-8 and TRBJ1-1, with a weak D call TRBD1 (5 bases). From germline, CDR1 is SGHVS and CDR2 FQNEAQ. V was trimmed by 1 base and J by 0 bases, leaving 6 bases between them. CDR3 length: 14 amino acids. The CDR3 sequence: CASSLGQLNTEAFF. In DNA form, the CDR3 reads TGTGCCAGCAGCTTAGGACAGCTGAACACTGAAGCTTTCTTT.

As DNA, the CDR3 is TGTGCCAGCAGCCTACGTGGCGGGGGATACAATGAGCAGTTCTTC. Amino acid sequence: CASSLRGGGYNEQFF. The gene calls are TRBV5-5 and TRBJ2-1; the match to TRBD2 covers 7 bases. CDR3 length: 15 amino acids. V gave up 4 bases and J gave up 4 bases; unmatched junction bases: 8. Germline V gene lookup returns CDR1 SGHKS and CDR2 YYEKEE (reference sequence).

The CDR3 reads CASSPTGIGNTIYF. The CDR3 region has the DNA TGTGCCAGCAGCCCCACAGGGATAGGAAACACCATATATTTT. The V and J genes are TRBV7-7 and TRBJ1-3, with D possibly matching TRBD1 (6 bases). V lost 5 bases, J lost 4 bases, and 12 bases lay in between. Germline CDR1 is SSHAT and CDR2 is FNYEAQ (reference sequence). This CDR3 contains 14 residues.

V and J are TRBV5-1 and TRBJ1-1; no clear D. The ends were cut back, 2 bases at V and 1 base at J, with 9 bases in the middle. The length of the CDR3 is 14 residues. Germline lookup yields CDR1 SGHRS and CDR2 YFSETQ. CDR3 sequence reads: CASSFGGRNTEAFF. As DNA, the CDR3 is TGCGCCAGCAGCTTCGGAGGGCGGAACACTGAAGCTTTCTTT.

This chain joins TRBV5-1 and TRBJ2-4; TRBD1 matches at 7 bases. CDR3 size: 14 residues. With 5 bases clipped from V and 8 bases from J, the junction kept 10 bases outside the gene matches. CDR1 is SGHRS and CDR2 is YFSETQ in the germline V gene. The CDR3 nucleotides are TGCGCCAGCAGTCAGGGGGTGGGAGTGGACATTCAGTACTTC. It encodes CASSQGVGVDIQYF. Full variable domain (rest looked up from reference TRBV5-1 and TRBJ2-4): KAGVTQTPRYLIKTRGQQVTLSCSPISGHRSVSWYQQTPGQGLQFLFEYFSETQRNKGNFPGRFSGRQFSNSRSEMNVSTLELGDSALYLCASSQGVGVDIQYFGAGTRLSVL.

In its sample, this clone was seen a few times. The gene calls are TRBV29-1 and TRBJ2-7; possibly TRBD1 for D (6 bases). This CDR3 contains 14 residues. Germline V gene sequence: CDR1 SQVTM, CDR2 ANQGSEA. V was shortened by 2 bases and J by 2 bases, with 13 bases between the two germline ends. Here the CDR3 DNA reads TGCAGCGTTGAATCGGGGCAGGGGCCCTACGAGCAGTACTTC. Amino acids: CSVESGQGPYEQYF.

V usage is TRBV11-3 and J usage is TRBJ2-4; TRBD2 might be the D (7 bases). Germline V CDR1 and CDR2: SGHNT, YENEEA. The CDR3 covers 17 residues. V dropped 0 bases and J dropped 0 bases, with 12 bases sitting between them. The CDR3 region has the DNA TGTGCCAGCAGCTTAGAGGGGGCGGGAGTAGCCAAAAACATTCAGTACTTC. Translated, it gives CASSLEGAGVAKNIQYF.

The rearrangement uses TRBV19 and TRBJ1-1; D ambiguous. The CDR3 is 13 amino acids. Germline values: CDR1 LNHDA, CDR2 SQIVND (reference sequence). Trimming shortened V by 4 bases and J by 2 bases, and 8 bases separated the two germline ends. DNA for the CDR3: TGTGCCAGTAGTACTCGACAAAACACTGAAGCTTTCTTT. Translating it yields CASSTRQNTEAFF. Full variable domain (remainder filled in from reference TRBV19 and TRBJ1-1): DGGITQSPKYLFRKEGQNVTLSCEQNLNHDAMYWYRQDPGQGLRLIYYSQIVNDFQKGDIAEGYSVSREKKESFPLTVTSAQKNPTAFYLCASSTRQNTEAFFGQGTRLTVV.

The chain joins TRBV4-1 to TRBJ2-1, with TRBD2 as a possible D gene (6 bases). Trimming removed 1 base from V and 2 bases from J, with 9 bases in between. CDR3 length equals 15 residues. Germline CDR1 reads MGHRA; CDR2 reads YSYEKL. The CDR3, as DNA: TGCGCCAGCAGCCAAGGGACTACCCCCTACAATGAGCAGTTCTTC. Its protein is CASSQGTTPYNEQFF.

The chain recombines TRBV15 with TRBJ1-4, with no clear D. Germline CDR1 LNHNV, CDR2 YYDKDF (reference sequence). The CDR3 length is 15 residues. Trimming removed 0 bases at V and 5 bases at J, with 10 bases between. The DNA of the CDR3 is TGTGCCACCAGCAGAGAGTTGGGGAGGAATGAAAAACTGTTTTTT. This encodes CATSRELGRNEKLFF.

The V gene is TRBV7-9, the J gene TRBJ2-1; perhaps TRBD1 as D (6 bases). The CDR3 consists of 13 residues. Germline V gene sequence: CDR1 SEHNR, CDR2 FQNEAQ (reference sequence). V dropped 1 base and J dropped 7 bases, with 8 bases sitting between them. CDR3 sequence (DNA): TGTGCCAGCAGCTTAGACAGGGAAAATGAGCAGTTCTTC. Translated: CASSLDRENEQFF.

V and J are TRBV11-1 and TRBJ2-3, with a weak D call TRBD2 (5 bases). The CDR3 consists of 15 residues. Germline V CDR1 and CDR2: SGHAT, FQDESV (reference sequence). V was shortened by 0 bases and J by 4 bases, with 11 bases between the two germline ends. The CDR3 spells CASSLASRGSDTQYF. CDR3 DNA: TGTGCCAGCAGCTTAGCGTCCCGGGGATCAGATACGCAGTATTTT.

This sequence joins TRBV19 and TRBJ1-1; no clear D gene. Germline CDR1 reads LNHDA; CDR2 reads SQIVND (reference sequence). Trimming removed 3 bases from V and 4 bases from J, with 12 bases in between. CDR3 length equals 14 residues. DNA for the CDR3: TGTGCCAGTAGTATGAAACACACTACCACTGAAGCTTTCTTT. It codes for CASSMKHTTTEAFF.

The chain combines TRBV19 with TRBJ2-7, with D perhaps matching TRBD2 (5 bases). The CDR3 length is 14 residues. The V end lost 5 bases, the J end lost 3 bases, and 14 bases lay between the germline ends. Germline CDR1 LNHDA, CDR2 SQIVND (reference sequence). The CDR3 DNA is TGTGCCAGTAGTCCGGGATCGACCGTCTACGAGCAGTACTTC. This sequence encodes CASSPGSTVYEQYF.

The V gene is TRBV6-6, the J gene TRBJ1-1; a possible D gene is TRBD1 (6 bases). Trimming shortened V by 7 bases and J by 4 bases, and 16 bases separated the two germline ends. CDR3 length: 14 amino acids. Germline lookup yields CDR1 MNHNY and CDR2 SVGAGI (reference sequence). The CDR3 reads CASTSSGGATEAFF. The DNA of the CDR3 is TGTGCCAGCACCTCTAGTGGGGGGGCCACTGAAGCTTTCTTT.

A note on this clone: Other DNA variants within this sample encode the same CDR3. CDR3 sequence: CASSIAVMNTEAFF. The CDR3, as DNA: TGTGCCAGTAGTATAGCGGTAATGAACACTGAAGCTTTCTTT. This chain links TRBV19 with TRBJ1-1, with D unresolved. CDR3 length: 14 amino acids. The V end lost 1 base, the J end lost 0 bases, and 6 bases lay between the germline ends. The V gene's germline CDR1 is LNHDA and CDR2 SQIVND (reference sequence).